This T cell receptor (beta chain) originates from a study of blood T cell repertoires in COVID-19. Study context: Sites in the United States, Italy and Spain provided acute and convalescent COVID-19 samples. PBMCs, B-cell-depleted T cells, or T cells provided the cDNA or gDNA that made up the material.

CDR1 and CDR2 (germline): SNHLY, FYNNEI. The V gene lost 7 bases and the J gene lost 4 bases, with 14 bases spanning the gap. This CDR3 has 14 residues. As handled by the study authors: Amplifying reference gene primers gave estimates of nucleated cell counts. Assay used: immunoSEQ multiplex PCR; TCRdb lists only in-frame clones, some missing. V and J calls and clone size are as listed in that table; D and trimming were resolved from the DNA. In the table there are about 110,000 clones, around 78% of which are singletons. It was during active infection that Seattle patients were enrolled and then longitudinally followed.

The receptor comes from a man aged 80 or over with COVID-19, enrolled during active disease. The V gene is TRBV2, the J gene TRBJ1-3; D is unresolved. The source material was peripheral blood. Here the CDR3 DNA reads TGTGCCAGCAAACGGGAGTCGGGAGGAAACACCATATATTTT. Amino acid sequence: CASKRESGGNTIYF. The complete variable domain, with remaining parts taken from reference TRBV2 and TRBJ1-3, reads EPEVTQTPSHQVTQMGQEVILRCVPISNHLYFYWYRQILGQKVEFLVSFYNNEISEKSEIFDDQFSVERPDGSNFTLKIRSTKLEDSAMYFCASKRESGGNTIYFGEGSWLTVV.